A selection of T cell receptor beta chains follows, all from one sample in a study of cytotoxic CD8 clonotypes in ibrutinib-treated CLL. Here immunoSEQ multiplex PCR was the method, and the copy in TCRdb shows in-frame clones only, minus some. Here the sample spans about 68,000 clones, around 65% being singletons. The starting material was PBMCs, obtained after 12 months of ibrutinib treatment. Source of these receptors: a human donor with chronic lymphocytic leukemia. The CDR3 runs from the conserved cysteine through the conserved F or W. The D gene is left open where the match is weak. Clone size is given for some rows only: seen once, a few or many times, or a class if the clone is expanded.

>TRBJ1-3|-|-|TRBV6-5
CASRRQLSGNTIYF
TGTGCCAGCAGGAGACAGCTCTCTGGAAACACCATATATTTT
>TRBJ1-1|-|-|TRBV30
CAWSGLGFLMNTEAFF
TGTGCCTGGAGTGGATTGGGTTTCCTGATGAACACTGAAGCTTTCTTT
>TRBJ1-6|-|-|TRBV11-2
CASSFSSYNSPLHF
TGTGCCAGCAGCTTCAGCTCCTATAATTCACCCCTCCACTTT
>TRBJ2-4|-|-|TRBV25-1
CASSDVNRAKNIQYF
TGTGCCAGCAGTGATGTGAACAGAGCCAAAAACATTCAGTACTTC
>TRBJ2-3|-|TRBD1|TRBV5-1
CASSLEGQGLDTQYF
TGCGCCAGCAGCTTGGAGGGACAGGGTTTAGATACGCAGTATTTT
>TRBJ2-1|-|TRBD2|TRBV14
CASSPLAGGREQFF
TGTGCCAGCAGCCCTTTGGCGGGGGGGCGCGAGCAGTTCTTC
>TRBJ2-3|once|-|TRBV5-1
CASSLYSAAGDTQYF
TGCGCCAGCAGCTTGTACTCAGCCGCTGGAGATACGCAGTATTTT
>TRBJ1-1|-|-|TRBV12-5
CATYRVTEAFF
TGTGCTACCTACAGGGTCACTGAAGCTTTCTTT
>TRBJ2-3|-|TRBD2|TRBV5-4
CASSLGPGGKVDTQYF
TGTGCCAGCAGCTTGGGGCCGGGGGGGAAGGTAGATACGCAGTATTTT
>TRBJ1-2|-|-|TRBV19
CASIRSGGGRNYGYTF
TGTGCCAGTATCCGGTCAGGCGGAGGGCGGAACTATGGCTACACCTTC
>TRBJ2-5|-|TRBD1|TRBV29-1
CSASDRGLETQYF
TGCAGCGCTTCGGACAGGGGGTTAGAGACCCAGTACTTC
>TRBJ2-3|-|TRBD2|TRBV19
CASSAGLGAADTQYF
TGTGCCAGTAGTGCGGGACTAGGGGCCGCGGATACGCAGTATTTT
>TRBJ1-1|few|-|TRBV2
CASQGTARNTEAFF
TGTGCCAGCCAAGGGACGGCCCGAAACACTGAAGCTTTCTTT
>TRBJ1-2|once|TRBD1|TRBV27
CASSSPYRGSYGYTF
TGTGCCAGCAGTTCACCATACAGGGGGTCGTATGGCTACACCTTC
>TRBJ2-4|-|-|TRBV7-2
CASSLTPPRALNKNIQYF
TGTGCCAGCAGCTTAACTCCGCCTCGGGCTCTAAACAAAAACATTCAGTACTTC
>TRBJ1-5|-|-|TRBV30
CAWTSGRGLNQPQHF
TGTGCCTGGACCTCGGGACGGGGCCTCAATCAGCCCCAGCATTTT
>TRBJ2-3|-|TRBD1|TRBV5-1
CASSQSGTGDTQYF
TGCGCCAGCAGCCAGTCTGGGACAGGGGATACGCAGTATTTT
>TRBJ2-4|-|-|TRBV7-2
CASSQVRVAKNIQYF
TGTGCCAGCAGTCAAGTACGGGTTGCCAAAAACATTCAGTACTTC
>TRBJ2-7|-|-|TRBV11-2
CASRLQTGVYEQYF
TGTGCCAGCAGACTACAAACAGGAGTCTACGAGCAGTACTTC
>TRBJ1-4|few|-|TRBV2
CASSRPGLLGEKLFF
TGTGCCAGCAGCCGACCGGGCCTCCTGGGTGAAAAACTGTTTTTT
>TRBJ1-2|-|-|TRBV30
CAWSSLQGAVF
TGTGCCTGGAGTTCACTACAGGGCGCCGTCTTC
>TRBJ1-1|-|-|TRBV7-3
CASRGTGNTEAFF
TGTGCCAGCAGGGGAACAGGGAACACTGAAGCTTTCTTT
>TRBJ2-5|-|-|TRBV5-1
CASSGVLGETQYF
TGCGCCAGCAGCGGGGTGCTGGGCGAGACCCAGTACTTC
>TRBJ1-6|-|-|TRBV15
CATSWSKRPPLHF
TGTGCCACCAGCTGGAGCAAACGTCCACCCCTCCACTTT
>TRBJ1-6|few|TRBD1|TRBV19
CASSRDRGDPLHF
TGTGCCAGTAGCCGGGACAGGGGGGATCCCCTCCACTTT
>TRBJ2-1|once|-|TRBV11-2
CASSLVFGISYNEQFF
TGTGCCAGCAGCTTAGTGTTCGGAATCTCCTACAATGAGCAGTTCTTC
>TRBJ1-2|few|-|TRBV19
CASSPLSRETYGYTF
TGTGCCAGTAGTCCCCTATCCAGGGAGACCTATGGCTACACCTTC
>TRBJ2-5|-|-|TRBV9
CASSVGAESQETQYF
TGTGCCAGCAGCGTAGGAGCGGAGTCCCAAGAGACCCAGTACTTC
>TRBJ2-7|-|-|TRBV10-3
CAIRGASSYEQYF
TGTGCCATACGAGGGGCCAGCTCCTACGAGCAGTACTTC
>TRBJ2-7|-|-|TRBV27
CASSFGGWSYEQYF
TGTGCCAGCAGTTTCGGGGGTTGGTCCTACGAGCAGTACTTC
>TRBJ1-1|-|-|TRBV5-6
CASSFEGTEAFF
TGTGCCAGCAGCTTCGAGGGCACTGAAGCTTTCTTT
>TRBJ2-5|many|-|TRBV4-3
CASSQDRGVRETQYF
TGCGCCAGCAGCCAAGATAGGGGGGTCCGGGAGACCCAGTACTTC
>TRBJ2-5|few|TRBD2|TRBV5-6
CASSLSGGHQETQYF
TGTGCCAGCAGCTTGTCGGGGGGGCACCAAGAGACCCAGTACTTC
>TRBJ1-6|-|TRBD1|TRBV9
CASSAGGASNSPLHF
TGTGCCAGCAGCGCAGGGGGCGCTTCTAATTCACCCCTCCACTTT
>TRBJ1-5|once|TRBD1|TRBV19
CASSTPYRGNQPQHF
TGTGCCAGTAGTACCCCCTACAGGGGTAATCAGCCCCAGCATTTT
>TRBJ1-1|once|TRBD1|TRBV6-5
CASSYGQGGGNTEAFF
TGTGCCAGCAGTTACGGACAGGGTGGGGGGAACACTGAAGCTTTCTTT
>TRBJ1-1|-|-|TRBV2
CASRKEVGAEAFF
TGTGCCAGCAGAAAGGAGGTGGGCGCTGAAGCTTTCTTT
>TRBJ1-6|-|-|TRBV6-6
CASSYTGYNSPLHF
TGTGCCAGCAGTTACACAGGCTATAATTCACCCCTCCACTTT
>TRBJ2-1|-|TRBD2|TRBV7-8
CASSLLVGGRYNEQFF
TGTGCCAGCAGCTTATTAGTCGGGGGGAGATACAATGAGCAGTTCTTC
>TRBJ2-1|once|-|TRBV11-3
CASSLGVKGGGGYNEQFF
TGTGCCAGCAGCTTAGGTGTTAAGGGGGGAGGGGGCTACAATGAGCAGTTCTTC
>TRBJ1-6|few|-|TRBV10-1
CASSEGSRDSPLHF
TGCGCCAGCAGTGAAGGGAGCCGCGATTCACCCCTCCACTTT
>TRBJ2-2|-|TRBD1|TRBV2
CASRGQGDNTGELFF
TGTGCCAGCAGGGGACAGGGGGACAACACCGGGGAGCTGTTTTTT
>TRBJ2-7|-|TRBD2|TRBV7-8
CASSLVTLAGGPGYEQYF
TGTGCCAGCAGCTTAGTCACACTAGCGGGGGGGCCAGGCTACGAGCAGTACTTC
>TRBJ2-7|-|-|TRBV7-9
CASSLGGGSDEQYF
TGTGCCAGCAGCTTAGGCGGCGGGTCGGACGAGCAGTACTTC
>TRBJ2-3|-|-|TRBV7-2
CASSTDGTQYF
TGTGCCAGCAGTACCGACGGGACGCAGTATTTT
>TRBJ1-1|-|TRBD1|TRBV29-1
CSVEPDREAEAFF
TGCAGCGTTGAACCCGACAGGGAGGCTGAAGCTTTCTTT
>TRBJ2-7|-|-|TRBV18
CASSPGQFYEQYF
TGTGCCAGCTCACCCGGACAGTTCTACGAGCAGTACTTC
>TRBJ2-5|-|-|TRBV19
CASSTDPGMGERTQYF
TGTGCCAGTAGTACCGATCCGGGTATGGGGGAAAGGACCCAGTACTTC
>TRBJ1-5|-|-|TRBV21-1
CASSKLLGQPQHF
TGTGCCAGCAGCAAACTGCTAGGGCAGCCCCAGCATTTT
>TRBJ1-2|-|-|TRBV19
CASSIDAGRGYGYTF
TGTGCCAGTAGTATAGATGCCGGACGGGGTTATGGCTACACCTTC
>TRBJ1-2|few|TRBD1|TRBV7-9
CASSTGQGPWHGYTF
TGTGCCAGCAGCACTGGACAGGGCCCCTGGCATGGCTACACCTTC
>TRBJ1-2|few|-|TRBV4-3
CASSQDSLMGGYTF
TGCGCCAGCAGCCAAGATTCCCTAATGGGTGGCTACACCTTC
>TRBJ2-7|-|-|TRBV30
CAWATVSGEQYF
TGTGCCTGGGCCACAGTCTCCGGGGAGCAGTACTTC
>TRBJ2-7|once|TRBD2|TRBV7-9
CASSFGSGLAETYEQYF
TGTGCCAGCAGCTTCGGCTCGGGACTAGCGGAAACCTACGAGCAGTACTTC